The present TCR beta chain was sequenced within a study of blood T cell repertoires in COVID-19. V lost 10 bases, J lost 7 bases, and 8 bases stayed unmatched. Looked up from germline, CDR1 is MNHEY and CDR2 is SVGAGI. The CDR3 extends over 13 amino acids. Profiled with immunoSEQ multiplex PCR; TCRdb holds only in-frame clones, not every one. The table records 200,000 to 250,000 clones, approximately 90% of them present only once. The rearrangement uses TRBV6-5 and TRBJ2-1, with TRBD2 matching 9 bases. Sequencing input: peripheral blood. The TCR comes from a man aged 25-40 years with acute or convalescent COVID-19. This chain's CDR3 is CATQGLAKNEQFF. For the CDR3, the DNA is TGTGCCACCCAGGGACTAGCAAAAAATGAGCAGTTCTTC.